This entry concerns a single TCR beta chain. Its antigen is currently unknown. The entry originates in a study of T cells after posttransplantation cyclophosphamide. Findings and caveats of the study: TRB overlap between skin or GI tissue T cells and blood was limited. After PTCy, TRB diversity resembled that of CNI/methotrexate controls.

The table came from immunoSEQ multiplex PCR; TCRdb's copy has only in-frame clones and leaves some out. This sample has roughly 6,900 clones, with around 98% found just once. The naive gate required viable CD3+CD4+ or CD3+CD8+ cells with CCR7+CD45RA+CD45RO-CD95-CD27+CD28+ phenotype. The CDR3 runs 16 residues. Trimming removed 3 bases from V and 8 bases from J; junction bases left unmatched: 15. Per germline, CDR1 GTSNPN and CDR2 SVGIG (reference sequence). The chain recombines TRBV30 with TRBJ1-1; 10 bases are a match to TRBD1. The clonotype was recovered from a woman younger than 45 in good health and a related stem cell transplant donor. The source material was naive CD8+ T cells sorted from PBMCs. The CDR3, as DNA: TGTGCCTGGAGAGCCCGGGACAGGGGCCTGGCAGCGGAAGCTTTCTTT. This encodes CAWRARDRGLAAEAFF.